The source of this T cell receptor (beta chain) is a study of PD-1 blockade in classical Hodgkin lymphoma. Notes on this clone: Its antigen is undetermined. One end of the junction fails to match germline, which may point to a read error.

Study results and limitations: Newly diagnosed patients had diversity similar to the baseline diversity of complete responders. Undefined causes, possibly disease activity or prior therapy, underlie the repertoire differences.

CDR3 size: 19 residues. Germline CDR1 reads SGHNT; CDR2 reads YYREEE (reference sequence). The repertoire was sequenced with immunoSEQ multiplex PCR; TCRdb's copy has only in-frame clones and lacks some. The sample contains tens of thousands of clones, 80% to 90% of which appear only once. Autologous stem cell transplantation was followed by relapse in every patient, and brentuximab vedotin exposure varied. The TCR comes from a human donor with classical Hodgkin lymphoma. Sequenced here: peripheral blood mononuclear cells (PBMCs), sampled at baseline. This chain uses TRBV5-4 with TRBJ1-6, with 12 bases aligning to TRBD1. The CDR3 DNA reads TGTGCCAGCAGATTGGAGGGACAGGGGGCATCATGGGGTAATTCACCCCTCCACTTT. Amino acid sequence: CASRLEGQGASWGNSPLHF.